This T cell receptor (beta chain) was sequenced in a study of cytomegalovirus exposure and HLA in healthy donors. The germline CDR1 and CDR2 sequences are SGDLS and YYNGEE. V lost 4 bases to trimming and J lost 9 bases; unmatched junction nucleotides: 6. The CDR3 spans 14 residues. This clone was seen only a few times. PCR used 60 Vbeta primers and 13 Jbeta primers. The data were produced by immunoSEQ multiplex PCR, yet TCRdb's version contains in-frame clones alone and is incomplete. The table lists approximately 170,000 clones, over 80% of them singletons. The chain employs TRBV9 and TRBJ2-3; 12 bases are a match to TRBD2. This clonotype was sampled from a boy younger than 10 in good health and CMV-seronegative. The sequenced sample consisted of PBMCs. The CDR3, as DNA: TGTGCCAGCAGCAGGACTAGCGGGAAAGGGACGCAGTATTTT. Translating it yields CASSRTSGKGTQYF. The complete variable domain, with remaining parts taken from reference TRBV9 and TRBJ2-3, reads DSGVTQTPKHLITATGQRVTLRCSPRSGDLSVYWYQQSLDQGLQFLIQYYNGEERAKGNILERFSAQQFPDLHSELNLSSLELGDSALYFCASSRTSGKGTQYFGPGTRLTVL.